The entry below describes one T cell receptor beta chain. The CDR3 contains 17 residues. The sample originates from a study of blood T cells in healthy people across ages. For the second PCR, which ran for about 6 to 11 cycles, a sample-barcoded 5' primer and a J-beta primer mix were used. One entry per CDR3 protein, called by TCRdb with MiXCR from the 5' RACE reads. The sample contains 780,000 or so distinct CDR3 sequences, 53% of which appear only once. Material: blood. The chain uses TRBV12-1 and TRBJ2-4; the table's D call TRBD2 went unverified against the DNA. TRBV12-1 is deemed a pseudogene. The TCR was taken from an elderly man in good health. CDR3 sequence reads: CASSLHVAEWSKNIQYF. The CDR3 DNA reads as TGTGCCAGCAGCCTCCACGTAGCGGAATGGAGCAAAAACATTCAGTACTTC.